Listed below are T cell receptor beta chains from one sample, sequenced in a study of cytomegalovirus exposure and HLA in healthy donors. TCRdb's copy holds only in-frame clones and misses some; the assay was immunoSEQ multiplex PCR. The table shows 90,000 to 110,000 clones, with 77% occurring only once. The sample was PBMCs. The origin of the receptors is a woman aged 40 to 49 in good health and CMV-seropositive. Both conserved end residues are part of each CDR3. Fields, in order: J gene, D gene, V gene, clone size, CDR3 protein, CDR3 DNA. D genes are given only for firm matches. Not every row has a clone size; where given, it reads once, few, many or a size class.

J gene: TRBJ2-7; D gene: TRBD1; V gene: TRBV7-3; clone size: .; CDR3 protein: CASSLTGQVLDEQYF; CDR3 DNA: TGTGCCAGCAGCTTAACGGGACAGGTATTGGACGAGCAGTACTTC
J gene: TRBJ2-5; D gene: .; V gene: TRBV19; clone size: few; CDR3 protein: CASMRRDQETQYF; CDR3 DNA: TGTGCCAGTATGCGACGGGACCAAGAGACCCAGTACTTC
J gene: TRBJ2-1; D gene: .; V gene: TRBV19; clone size: .; CDR3 protein: CASSILGGRNNEQFF; CDR3 DNA: TGTGCCAGTAGTATTCTGGGGGGTAGGAACAATGAGCAGTTCTTC
J gene: TRBJ2-7; D gene: .; V gene: TRBV2; clone size: few; CDR3 protein: CASSVSRAYEQYF; CDR3 DNA: TGTGCCAGCAGTGTGTCCCGAGCCTACGAGCAGTACTTC
J gene: TRBJ1-4; D gene: .; V gene: TRBV19; clone size: .; CDR3 protein: CATLSGVGEKLFF; CDR3 DNA: TGTGCCACCCTGTCGGGGGTAGGGGAAAAACTGTTTTTT
J gene: TRBJ1-3; D gene: .; V gene: TRBV6-5; clone size: few; CDR3 protein: CASSYGGPFGNTIYF; CDR3 DNA: TGTGCCAGCAGTTACGGAGGACCCTTTGGAAACACCATATATTTT
J gene: TRBJ2-7; D gene: .; V gene: TRBV28; clone size: .; CDR3 protein: CASSPGGQTSYEQYF; CDR3 DNA: TGTGCCAGCAGTCCCGGGGGTCAGACCTCCTACGAGCAGTACTTC
J gene: TRBJ2-3; D gene: TRBD2; V gene: TRBV2; clone size: few; CDR3 protein: CASNRTSGGGKDTQYF; CDR3 DNA: TGTGCCAGCAACCGAACTAGCGGGGGGGGGAAAGATACGCAGTATTTT
J gene: TRBJ2-1; D gene: TRBD2; V gene: TRBV5-1; clone size: .; CDR3 protein: CASSLAILAGDNEQFF; CDR3 DNA: TGCGCCAGCAGCTTGGCCATCCTAGCGGGGGACAATGAGCAGTTCTTC
J gene: TRBJ1-1; D gene: TRBD1; V gene: TRBV12-5; clone size: few; CDR3 protein: CASGTGQGRAEAFF; CDR3 DNA: TGTGCTAGTGGCACGGGACAGGGTAGGGCTGAAGCTTTCTTT
J gene: TRBJ2-3; D gene: .; V gene: TRBV11-2; clone size: .; CDR3 protein: CASSFSPDTQYF; CDR3 DNA: TGTGCCAGCAGCTTTAGCCCAGATACGCAGTATTTT
J gene: TRBJ1-2; D gene: .; V gene: TRBV12-5; clone size: .; CDR3 protein: CASGFSDTLLTF; CDR3 DNA: TGTGCTAGTGGTTTCTCGGACACGCTATTAACCTTC
J gene: TRBJ1-6; D gene: TRBD1; V gene: TRBV11-2; clone size: .; CDR3 protein: CASSTSHRGSPLHF; CDR3 DNA: TGTGCCAGCAGCACCAGCCACAGGGGCTCACCCCTCCACTTT
J gene: TRBJ2-3; D gene: .; V gene: TRBV7-5; clone size: .; CDR3 protein: CARSLSRLAGRTDTQYF; CDR3 DNA: TGTGCCAGAAGCTTATCCCGACTAGCGGGACGCACAGATACGCAGTATTTT
J gene: TRBJ2-7; D gene: .; V gene: TRBV9; clone size: .; CDR3 protein: CASSVVSGTSSYEQYF; CDR3 DNA: TGTGCCAGCAGCGTAGTTAGCGGAACCTCATCCTACGAGCAGTACTTC
J gene: TRBJ2-2; D gene: TRBD2; V gene: TRBV5-1; clone size: .; CDR3 protein: CASSSLAGAVGELFF; CDR3 DNA: TGCGCCAGCAGCTCGCTAGCGGGAGCGGTCGGGGAGCTGTTTTTT
J gene: TRBJ2-1; D gene: TRBD2; V gene: TRBV25-1; clone size: .; CDR3 protein: CASSPRTRVNEQFF; CDR3 DNA: TGTGCCAGCAGCCCTAGGACTAGGGTGAATGAGCAGTTCTTC
J gene: TRBJ2-2; D gene: .; V gene: TRBV28; clone size: once; CDR3 protein: CASRREEGELFF; CDR3 DNA: TGTGCCAGCAGAAGAGAGGAGGGGGAGCTGTTTTTT
J gene: TRBJ2-3; D gene: TRBD1; V gene: TRBV29-1; clone size: .; CDR3 protein: CSVEGHRGLSTDTQYF; CDR3 DNA: TGCAGCGTTGAAGGCCACAGGGGTCTTAGCACAGATACGCAGTATTTT
J gene: TRBJ2-6; D gene: .; V gene: TRBV5-5; clone size: .; CDR3 protein: CASSLSQAGANVLTF; CDR3 DNA: TGTGCCAGCAGCTTATCGCAGGCTGGGGCCAACGTCCTGACTTTC
J gene: TRBJ2-5; D gene: TRBD1; V gene: TRBV10-3; clone size: .; CDR3 protein: CAISESTGGAEETQYF; CDR3 DNA: TGTGCCATCAGTGAGTCGACAGGGGGCGCGGAGGAGACCCAGTACTTC
J gene: TRBJ2-7; D gene: .; V gene: TRBV7-9; clone size: .; CDR3 protein: CASSLTAGRAYEQYF; CDR3 DNA: TGTGCCAGCAGCTTAACGGCAGGGCGAGCCTACGAGCAGTACTTC
J gene: TRBJ2-5; D gene: .; V gene: TRBV5-1; clone size: .; CDR3 protein: CASSLDPQETQYF; CDR3 DNA: TGCGCCAGCAGCTTGGACCCGCAGGAGACCCAGTACTTC
J gene: TRBJ1-1; D gene: .; V gene: TRBV11-3; clone size: .; CDR3 protein: CASSSESTPNTEAFF; CDR3 DNA: TGTGCCAGCAGCTCGGAGTCCACACCGAACACTGAAGCTTTCTTT
J gene: TRBJ2-7; D gene: .; V gene: TRBV7-2; clone size: .; CDR3 protein: CASSLVSLGTYEQYF; CDR3 DNA: TGTGCCAGCAGCTTAGTTTCCCTCGGTACCTACGAGCAGTACTTC
J gene: TRBJ1-5; D gene: TRBD1; V gene: TRBV28; clone size: .; CDR3 protein: CASSPNGQGIGQPPHF; CDR3 DNA: TGTGCCAGCAGTCCGAACGGACAGGGGATCGGTCAGCCCCCGCATTTT
J gene: TRBJ1-2; D gene: TRBD1; V gene: TRBV19; clone size: .; CDR3 protein: CASTLNRGEAGYTF; CDR3 DNA: TGTGCCAGTACCCTGAACAGGGGAGAGGCTGGCTACACCTTC
J gene: TRBJ2-3; D gene: .; V gene: TRBV7-9; clone size: few; CDR3 protein: CASSTAGAVTDTQYF; CDR3 DNA: TGTGCCAGCAGCACCGCGGGGGCCGTTACAGATACGCAGTATTTT
J gene: TRBJ1-2; D gene: .; V gene: TRBV28; clone size: .; CDR3 protein: CASSSRGAGLRYTF; CDR3 DNA: TGTGCCAGCAGTTCCCGCGGGGCAGGGTTACGCTACACCTTC
J gene: TRBJ1-1; D gene: .; V gene: TRBV14; clone size: .; CDR3 protein: CASSQIAGKAEAFF; CDR3 DNA: TGTGCCAGCAGCCAAATCGCAGGGAAGGCTGAAGCTTTCTTT
J gene: TRBJ2-1; D gene: .; V gene: TRBV6-4; clone size: .; CDR3 protein: CASSDGGGGVNEQFF; CDR3 DNA: TGTGCCAGCAGTGACGGGGGAGGAGGAGTAAATGAGCAGTTCTTC
J gene: TRBJ2-7; D gene: TRBD2; V gene: TRBV28; clone size: .; CDR3 protein: CASSLWGGTSYEQYF; CDR3 DNA: TGTGCCAGCAGTTTATGGGGGGGGACCTCCTACGAGCAGTACTTC
J gene: TRBJ2-1; D gene: TRBD1; V gene: TRBV4-1; clone size: .; CDR3 protein: CASSGEYRGVWYNEQFF; CDR3 DNA: TGCGCCAGCAGCGGGGAATACAGGGGGGTTTGGTACAATGAGCAGTTCTTC
J gene: TRBJ2-7; D gene: .; V gene: TRBV7-9; clone size: .; CDR3 protein: CASSLGPSYEQYF; CDR3 DNA: TGTGCCAGCAGCTTGGGGCCATCCTACGAGCAGTACTTC
J gene: TRBJ2-2; D gene: .; V gene: TRBV6-5; clone size: few; CDR3 protein: CASTVTYRATGELFF; CDR3 DNA: TGTGCCAGCACAGTTACTTACAGGGCCACCGGGGAGCTGTTTTTT
J gene: TRBJ2-5; D gene: TRBD1; V gene: TRBV7-2; clone size: once; CDR3 protein: CASSLGHSPRQGQETQYF; CDR3 DNA: TGTGCCAGCAGCTTAGGCCACTCTCCGAGACAGGGGCAAGAGACCCAGTACTTC
J gene: TRBJ2-1; D gene: TRBD1; V gene: TRBV19; clone size: .; CDR3 protein: CASSRRQGANNEQFF; CDR3 DNA: TGTGCCAGTAGTAGGCGACAGGGGGCTAACAATGAGCAGTTCTTC
J gene: TRBJ1-1; D gene: .; V gene: TRBV2; clone size: once; CDR3 protein: CASSYTGNTEAFF; CDR3 DNA: TGTGCCAGCAGCTATACAGGGAACACTGAAGCTTTCTTT
J gene: TRBJ1-2; D gene: .; V gene: TRBV12-5; clone size: .; CDR3 protein: CASASGPNYGYTF; CDR3 DNA: TGTGCTAGTGCCTCGGGTCCAAACTATGGCTACACCTTC
J gene: TRBJ2-2; D gene: TRBD1; V gene: TRBV13; clone size: .; CDR3 protein: CASSFRQGANTGELFF; CDR3 DNA: TGTGCCAGCAGCTTCAGACAGGGGGCGAACACCGGGGAGCTGTTTTTT
J gene: TRBJ2-1; D gene: TRBD2; V gene: TRBV18; clone size: .; CDR3 protein: CASALTSGGDTYNEQFF; CDR3 DNA: TGTGCCAGCGCCCTGACTAGCGGGGGGGACACCTACAATGAGCAGTTCTTC
J gene: TRBJ2-7; D gene: TRBD1; V gene: TRBV19; clone size: .; CDR3 protein: CASSVSGTVIGDQYF; CDR3 DNA: TGTGCCAGTAGTGTCTCCGGGACAGTTATAGGAGATCAGTACTTC
J gene: TRBJ2-7; D gene: .; V gene: TRBV11-2; clone size: .; CDR3 protein: CASSDHSSYEQYF; CDR3 DNA: TGTGCCAGCAGCGACCACAGTTCCTACGAGCAGTACTTC
J gene: TRBJ2-7; D gene: .; V gene: TRBV4-3; clone size: .; CDR3 protein: CASSQDHPGSSYEQYF; CDR3 DNA: TGCGCCAGCAGCCAAGATCATCCGGGGAGCTCCTACGAGCAGTACTTC
J gene: TRBJ2-7; D gene: TRBD1; V gene: TRBV6-1; clone size: .; CDR3 protein: CASSEGLPGTGRGEQYF; CDR3 DNA: TGTGCCAGCAGTGAAGGTCTGCCCGGGACAGGGCGTGGCGAGCAGTACTTC
J gene: TRBJ1-1; D gene: TRBD1; V gene: TRBV9; clone size: .; CDR3 protein: CASSVQGAGTEAFF; CDR3 DNA: TGTGCCAGCAGCGTACAGGGGGCTGGGACTGAAGCTTTCTTT
J gene: TRBJ2-7; D gene: .; V gene: TRBV4-3; clone size: .; CDR3 protein: CASSQDQTGEQYF; CDR3 DNA: TGCGCCAGCAGCCAAGATCAAACGGGAGAGCAGTACTTC
J gene: TRBJ2-5; D gene: .; V gene: TRBV28; clone size: .; CDR3 protein: CASSGGWETQYF; CDR3 DNA: TGTGCCAGCAGTGGGGGGTGGGAGACCCAGTACTTC
J gene: TRBJ2-3; D gene: TRBD1; V gene: TRBV2; clone size: .; CDR3 protein: CASSEQGQGADTQYF; CDR3 DNA: TGTGCCAGCAGTGAGCAAGGACAGGGGGCAGATACGCAGTATTTT
J gene: TRBJ2-7; D gene: .; V gene: TRBV28; clone size: .; CDR3 protein: CASSLQDSSYEQYF; CDR3 DNA: TGTGCCAGCAGCTTGCAGGACAGTTCCTACGAGCAGTACTTC
J gene: TRBJ2-3; D gene: .; V gene: TRBV27; clone size: .; CDR3 protein: CASSLSPFSDTQYF; CDR3 DNA: TGTGCCAGCAGTTTATCCCCCTTTTCAGATACGCAGTATTTT